This TCR beta chain was profiled in a study of cytomegalovirus exposure and HLA in healthy donors. Study-level points and caveats: For cytomegalovirus status, the classifier reportedly gave diagnoses with high specificity and sensitivity.

The CDR3 loop spans 14 amino acids. Trimming pared 4 bases from V and 0 bases from J, leaving 7 bases between. Germline V gene data show CDR1 as LNHNV and CDR2 as YYDKDF (reference sequence). Both 60 Vbeta primers and 13 Jbeta primers went into the PCR. Repertoires were generated with immunoSEQ multiplex PCR, while TCRdb's copy carries only in-frame clones and drops some. The repertoire holds around 170,000 clones, with approximately 79% as singletons. Of note for this clone: Its antigen remains unknown.

Sequenced: PBMCs. This chain joins TRBV15 and TRBJ1-3; D is unclear. The origin of this receptor is a man aged 35 to 55 in good health and CMV-seropositive. The CDR3: CATSTEYSGNTIYF. The CDR3 DNA sequence: TGTGCCACCAGCACAGAGTACTCTGGAAACACCATATATTTT. Full variable domain (missing parts from reference TRBV15 and TRBJ1-3): DAMVIQNPRYQVTQFGKPVTLSCSQTLNHNVMYWYQQKSSQAPKLLFHYYDKDFNNEADTPDNFQSRRPNTSFCFLDIRSPGLGDTAMYLCATSTEYSGNTIYFGEGSWLTVV.